This T cell receptor beta chain was obtained from a study of cytomegalovirus exposure and HLA in healthy donors. Amplification used 60 Vbeta primers and 13 Jbeta primers. Measured with immunoSEQ multiplex PCR; TCRdb has only the in-frame clones, and not every one. This table holds roughly 88,000 clones, 76% found once. Trimming took off 4 bases at V and 1 base at J, with 11 bases between the two ends. The germline CDR1 and CDR2 sequences are LNHDA and SQIVND (reference sequence). CDR3 length: 14 residues. The origin of this receptor is a young man in good health and CMV-seropositive. The rearrangement joins TRBV19 to TRBJ2-7; D is perhaps TRBD1 (6 bases). The specimen sequenced was PBMCs. CDR3 nucleotide sequence: TGTGCCAGTAGTACGATAACAGGGTCCTACGAGCAGTACTTC. It is translated as CASSTITGSYEQYF.